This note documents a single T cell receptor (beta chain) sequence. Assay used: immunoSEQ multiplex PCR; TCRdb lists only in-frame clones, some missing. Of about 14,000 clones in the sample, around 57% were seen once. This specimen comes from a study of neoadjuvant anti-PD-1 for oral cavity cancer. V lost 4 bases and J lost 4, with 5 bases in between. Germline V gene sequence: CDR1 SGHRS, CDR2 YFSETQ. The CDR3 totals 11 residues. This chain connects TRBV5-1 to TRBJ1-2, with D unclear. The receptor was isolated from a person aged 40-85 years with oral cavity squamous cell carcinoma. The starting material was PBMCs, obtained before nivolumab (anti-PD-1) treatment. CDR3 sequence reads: CASSGGYGYTF. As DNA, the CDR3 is TGCGCCAGCAGCGGCGGCTATGGCTACACCTTC.